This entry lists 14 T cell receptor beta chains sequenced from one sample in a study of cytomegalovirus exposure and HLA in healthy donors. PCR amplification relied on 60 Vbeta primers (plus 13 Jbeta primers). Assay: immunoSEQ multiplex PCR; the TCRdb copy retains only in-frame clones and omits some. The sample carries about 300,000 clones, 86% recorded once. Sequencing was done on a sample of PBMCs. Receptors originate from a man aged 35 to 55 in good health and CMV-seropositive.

This CDR3 is CASSGGLYNEQFF. The CDR3 bases are TGTGCCAGCAGTGGTGGGCTATACAATGAGCAGTTCTTC. The chain employs TRBV27 and TRBJ2-1; D unresolved. The CDR3 has 13 amino acids. V lost 5 bases, J lost 4 bases, and 9 bases lay in between. CDR1 is MNHEY and CDR2 is SMNVEV in the germline V gene (reference sequence).

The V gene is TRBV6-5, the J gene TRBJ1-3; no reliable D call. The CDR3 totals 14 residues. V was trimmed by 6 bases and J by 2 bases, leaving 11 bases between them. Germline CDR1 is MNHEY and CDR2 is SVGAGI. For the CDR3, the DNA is TGTGCCAGCAGCCGTGCGGCGGCTGGAAACACCATATATTTT. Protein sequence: CASSRAAAGNTIYF.

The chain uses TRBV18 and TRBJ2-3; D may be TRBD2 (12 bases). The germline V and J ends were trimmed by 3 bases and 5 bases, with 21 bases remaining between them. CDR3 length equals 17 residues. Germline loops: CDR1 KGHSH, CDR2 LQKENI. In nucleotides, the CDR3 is TGTGCCAGCTCACCGGGGACAGGGGGACTAGCGGGAGATACGCAGTATTTT. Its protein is CASSPGTGGLAGDTQYF.

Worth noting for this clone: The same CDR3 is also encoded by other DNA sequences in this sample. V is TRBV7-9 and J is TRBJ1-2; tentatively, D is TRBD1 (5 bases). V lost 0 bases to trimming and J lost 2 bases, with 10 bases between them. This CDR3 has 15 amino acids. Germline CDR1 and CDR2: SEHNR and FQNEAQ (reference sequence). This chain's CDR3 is CASSLALGGNYGYTF. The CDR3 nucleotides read TGTGCCAGCAGCTTAGCCCTGGGGGGGAACTATGGCTACACCTTC.

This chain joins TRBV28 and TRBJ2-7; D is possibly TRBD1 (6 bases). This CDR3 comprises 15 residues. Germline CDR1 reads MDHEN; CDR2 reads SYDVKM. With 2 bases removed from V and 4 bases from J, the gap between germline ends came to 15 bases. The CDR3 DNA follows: TGTGCCAGCAGTTTAGTACGGACAGCTTCTTACGAGCAGTACTTC. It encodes CASSLVRTASYEQYF.

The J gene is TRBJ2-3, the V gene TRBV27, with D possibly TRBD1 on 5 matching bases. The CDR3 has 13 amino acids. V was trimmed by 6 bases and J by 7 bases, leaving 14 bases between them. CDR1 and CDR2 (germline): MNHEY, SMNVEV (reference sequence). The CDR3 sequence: CASSSHRGNTQYF. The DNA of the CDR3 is TGTGCCAGCAGCTCTCATAGGGGCAATACGCAGTATTTT.

The CDR3 sequence: CASSLAHRGEGYTF. CDR3 nucleotide sequence: TGCGCCAGCAGCTTGGCCCACAGGGGAGAAGGCTACACCTTC. The V gene is TRBV5-1, the J gene TRBJ1-2; 7 bases agree with TRBD1. Germline trimming cut 0 bases from V and 8 bases from J; bases unmatched to any gene: 7. The CDR3 runs to 14 residues. Germline V CDR1 and CDR2: SGHRS, YFSETQ.

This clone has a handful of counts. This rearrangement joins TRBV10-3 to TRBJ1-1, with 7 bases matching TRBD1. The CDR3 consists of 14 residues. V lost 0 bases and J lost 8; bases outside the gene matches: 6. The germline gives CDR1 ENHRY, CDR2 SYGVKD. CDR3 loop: CAISESIRGYEAFF. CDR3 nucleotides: TGTGCCATCAGTGAGTCGATCAGGGGGTACGAAGCTTTCTTT.

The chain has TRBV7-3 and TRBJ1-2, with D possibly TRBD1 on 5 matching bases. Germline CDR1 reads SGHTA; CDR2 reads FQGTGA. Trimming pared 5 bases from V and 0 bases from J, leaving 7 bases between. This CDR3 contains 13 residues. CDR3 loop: CASSPTANYGYTF. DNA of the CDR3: TGTGCCAGCAGCCCGACAGCTAACTATGGCTACACCTTC.

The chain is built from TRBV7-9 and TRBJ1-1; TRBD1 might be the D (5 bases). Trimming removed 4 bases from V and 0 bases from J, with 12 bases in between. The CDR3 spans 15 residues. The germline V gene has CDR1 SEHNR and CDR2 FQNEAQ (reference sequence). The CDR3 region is CASSSRVRLNTEAFF. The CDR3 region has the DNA TGTGCCAGCAGCTCCAGGGTACGACTGAACACTGAAGCTTTCTTT. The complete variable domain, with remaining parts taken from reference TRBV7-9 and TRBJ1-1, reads DTGVSQNPRHKITKRGQNVTFRCDPISEHNRLYWYRQTLGQGPEFLTYFQNEAQLEKSRLLSDRFSAERPKGSFSTLEIQRTEQGDSAMYLCASSSRVRLNTEAFFGQGTRLTVV.

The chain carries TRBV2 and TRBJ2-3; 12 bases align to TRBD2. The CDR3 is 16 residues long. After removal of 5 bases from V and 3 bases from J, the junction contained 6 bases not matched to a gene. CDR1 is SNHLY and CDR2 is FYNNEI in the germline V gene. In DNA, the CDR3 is TGTGCCAGCAGTTCGACTAGCGGGAGTCAGACAGATACGCAGTATTTT. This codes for CASSSTSGSQTDTQYF.

The CDR3 sequence: CASGSEGDNQPQHF. Here the CDR3 DNA reads TGTGCCAGCGGGTCAGAAGGGGACAATCAGCCCCAGCATTTT. V usage is TRBV2 and J usage is TRBJ1-5; tentative D call: TRBD1 (5 bases). Trimming shortened V by 8 bases and J by 3 bases, and 14 bases separated the two germline ends. The germline gives CDR1 SNHLY, CDR2 FYNNEI. CDR3 length: 14 residues.

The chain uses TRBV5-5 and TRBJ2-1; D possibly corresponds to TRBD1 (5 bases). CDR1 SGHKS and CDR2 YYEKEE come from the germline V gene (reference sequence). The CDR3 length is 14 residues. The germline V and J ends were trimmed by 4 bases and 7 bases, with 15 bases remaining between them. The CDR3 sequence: CASSLGQGWNEQFF. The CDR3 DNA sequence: TGTGCCAGCAGCCTGGGGCAGGGATGGAATGAGCAGTTCTTC.

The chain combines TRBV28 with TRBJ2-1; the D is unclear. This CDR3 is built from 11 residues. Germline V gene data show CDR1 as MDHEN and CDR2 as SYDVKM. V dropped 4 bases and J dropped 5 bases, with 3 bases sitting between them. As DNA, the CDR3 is TGTGCCAGCAGTTCCAACAATGAGCAGTTCTTC. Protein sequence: CASSSNNEQFF.